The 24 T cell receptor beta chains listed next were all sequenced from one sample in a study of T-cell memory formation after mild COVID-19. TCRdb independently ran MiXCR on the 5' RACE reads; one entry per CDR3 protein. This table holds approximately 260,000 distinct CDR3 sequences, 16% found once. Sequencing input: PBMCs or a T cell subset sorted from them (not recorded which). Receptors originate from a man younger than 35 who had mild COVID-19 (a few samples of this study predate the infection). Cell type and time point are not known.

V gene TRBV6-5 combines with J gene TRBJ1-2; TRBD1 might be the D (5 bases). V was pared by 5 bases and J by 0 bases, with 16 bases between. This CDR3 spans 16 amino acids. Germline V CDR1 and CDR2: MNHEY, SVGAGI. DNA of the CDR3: TGTGCCAGCAGTCACCAACGACAGCCTGCTAACTATGGCTACACCTTC. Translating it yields CASSHQRQPANYGYTF.

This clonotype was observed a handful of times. The CDR3 is CATVRGGVAYEQYF. The CDR3 DNA sequence: TGTGCCACCGTCCGAGGAGGGGTGGCCTACGAGCAGTACTTC. J is TRBJ2-7 and V is TRBV7-9; D might be TRBD2 (6 bases). Trimming pared 10 bases from V and 2 bases from J, leaving 18 bases between. Germline V gives CDR1 SEHNR, CDR2 FQNEAQ (reference sequence). The CDR3 contains 14 residues. The entire variable domain, with the rest obtained from reference TRBV7-9 and TRBJ2-7, is as follows: DTGVSQNPRHKITKRGQNVTFRCDPISEHNRLYWYRQTLGQGPEFLTYFQNEAQLEKSRLLSDRFSAERPKGSFSTLEIQRTEQGDSAMYLCATVRGGVAYEQYFGPGTRLTVT.

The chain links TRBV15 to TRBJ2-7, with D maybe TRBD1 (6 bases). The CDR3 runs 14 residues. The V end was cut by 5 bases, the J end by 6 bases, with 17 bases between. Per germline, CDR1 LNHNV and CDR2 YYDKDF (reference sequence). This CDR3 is CATSGHQGLGEQYF. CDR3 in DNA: TGTGCCACCAGCGGTCACCAGGGGCTGGGCGAGCAGTACTTC. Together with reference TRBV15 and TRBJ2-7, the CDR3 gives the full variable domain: DAMVIQNPRYQVTQFGKPVTLSCSQTLNHNVMYWYQQKSSQAPKLLFHYYDKDFNNEADTPDNFQSRRPNTSFCFLDIRSPGLGDTAMYLCATSGHQGLGEQYFGPGTRLTVT.

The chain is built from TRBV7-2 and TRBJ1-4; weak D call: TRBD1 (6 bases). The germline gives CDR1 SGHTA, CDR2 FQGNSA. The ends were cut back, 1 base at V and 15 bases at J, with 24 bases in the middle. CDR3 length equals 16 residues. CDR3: CASSLGGVGRMKGVFF. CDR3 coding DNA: TGTGCCAGCAGCTTAGGAGGGGTCGGAAGAATGAAGGGGGTGTTTTTT.

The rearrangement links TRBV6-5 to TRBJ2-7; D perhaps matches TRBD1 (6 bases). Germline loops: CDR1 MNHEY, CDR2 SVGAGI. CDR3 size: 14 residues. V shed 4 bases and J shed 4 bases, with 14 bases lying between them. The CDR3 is CASSFSPGAYEQYF. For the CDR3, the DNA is TGTGCCAGCAGTTTTTCCCCAGGGGCGTACGAGCAGTACTTC.

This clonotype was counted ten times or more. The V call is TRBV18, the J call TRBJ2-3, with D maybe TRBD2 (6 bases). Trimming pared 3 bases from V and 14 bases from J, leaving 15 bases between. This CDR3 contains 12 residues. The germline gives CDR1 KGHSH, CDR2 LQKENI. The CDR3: CASSPPLEGPYF. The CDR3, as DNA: TGTGCCAGCTCACCCCCATTGGAGGGGCCGTATTTT.

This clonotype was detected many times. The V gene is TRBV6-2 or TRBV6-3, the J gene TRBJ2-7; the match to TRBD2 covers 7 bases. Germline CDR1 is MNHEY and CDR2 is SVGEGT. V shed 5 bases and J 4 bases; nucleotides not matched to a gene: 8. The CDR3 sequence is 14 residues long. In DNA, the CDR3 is TGTGCCAGCAGTACAACTAGCGCCAGATACGAGCAGTACGTC. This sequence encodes CASSTTSARYEQYV.

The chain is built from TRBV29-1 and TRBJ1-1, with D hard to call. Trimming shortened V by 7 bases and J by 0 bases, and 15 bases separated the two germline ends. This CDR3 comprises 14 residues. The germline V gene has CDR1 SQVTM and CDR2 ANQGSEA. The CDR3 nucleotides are TGCAGCGCTATCGGGCCAGGCATGAACACTGAAGCTTTCTTT. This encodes CSAIGPGMNTEAFF. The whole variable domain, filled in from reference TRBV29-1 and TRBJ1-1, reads SAVISQKPSRDICQRGTSLTIQCQVDSQVTMMFWYRQQPGQSLTLIATANQGSEATYESGFVIDKFPISRPNLTFSTLTVSNMSPEDSSIYLCSAIGPGMNTEAFFGQGTRLTVV.

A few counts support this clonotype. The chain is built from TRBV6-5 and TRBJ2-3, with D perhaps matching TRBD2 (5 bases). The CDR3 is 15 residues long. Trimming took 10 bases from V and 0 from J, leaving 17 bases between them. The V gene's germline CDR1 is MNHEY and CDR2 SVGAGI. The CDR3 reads CATRPPGSSTDTQYF. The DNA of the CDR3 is TGTGCCACCCGACCCCCGGGGTCCAGCACAGATACGCAGTATTTT.

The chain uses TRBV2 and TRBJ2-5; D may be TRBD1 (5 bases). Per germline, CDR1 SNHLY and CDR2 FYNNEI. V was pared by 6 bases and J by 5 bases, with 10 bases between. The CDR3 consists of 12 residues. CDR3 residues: CASSVGVETQYF. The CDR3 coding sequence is TGTGCCAGCAGCGTAGGGGTCGAGACCCAGTACTTC.

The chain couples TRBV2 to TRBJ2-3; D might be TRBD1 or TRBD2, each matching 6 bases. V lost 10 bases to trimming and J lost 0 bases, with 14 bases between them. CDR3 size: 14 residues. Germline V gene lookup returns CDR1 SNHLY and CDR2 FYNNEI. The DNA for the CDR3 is TGTGCCACCAACAGGGACTGGAGCACAGATACGCAGTATTTT. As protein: CATNRDWSTDTQYF.

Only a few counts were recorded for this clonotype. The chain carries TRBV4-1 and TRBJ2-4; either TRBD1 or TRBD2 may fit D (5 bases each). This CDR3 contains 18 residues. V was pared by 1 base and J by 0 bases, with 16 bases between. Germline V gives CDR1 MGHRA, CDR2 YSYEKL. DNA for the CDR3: TGCGCCAGCAGCCAAGGCCCCTCGAGGGGCCTAGCCAAAAACATTCAGTACTTC. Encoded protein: CASSQGPSRGLAKNIQYF.

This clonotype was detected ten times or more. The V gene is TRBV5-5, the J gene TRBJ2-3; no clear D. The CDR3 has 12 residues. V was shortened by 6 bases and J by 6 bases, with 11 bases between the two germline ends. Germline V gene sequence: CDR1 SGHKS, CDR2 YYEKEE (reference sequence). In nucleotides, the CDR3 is TGTGCCAGCACCCCCGTTGGGGATACGCAGTATTTT. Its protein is CASTPVGDTQYF.

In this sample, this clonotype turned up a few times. The CDR3 protein is CASSSPGLAATYEQYF. CDR3 nucleotides: TGTGCCAGCTCATCCCCCGGACTAGCGGCTACCTACGAGCAGTACTTC. The rearrangement links TRBV6-2 or TRBV6-3 to TRBJ2-7; TRBD2 agrees at 10 bases. The CDR3 is 16 amino acids. Germline CDR1 is MNHEY and CDR2 is SVGEGT. With 8 bases clipped from V and 2 bases from J, the junction kept 12 bases outside the gene matches.

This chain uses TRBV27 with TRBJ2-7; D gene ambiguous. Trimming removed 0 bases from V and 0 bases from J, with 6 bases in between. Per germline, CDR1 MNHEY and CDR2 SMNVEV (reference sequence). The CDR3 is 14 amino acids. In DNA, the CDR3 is TGTGCCAGCAGTTTATCGATAGACTCCTACGAGCAGTACTTC. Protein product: CASSLSIDSYEQYF.

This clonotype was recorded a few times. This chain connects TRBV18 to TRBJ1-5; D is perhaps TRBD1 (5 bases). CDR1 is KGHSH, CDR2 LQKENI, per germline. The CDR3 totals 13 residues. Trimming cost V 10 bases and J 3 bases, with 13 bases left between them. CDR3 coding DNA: TGTGCCAACGCTCAGGGCGTCAATCAGCCCCAGCATTTT. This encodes CANAQGVNQPQHF.

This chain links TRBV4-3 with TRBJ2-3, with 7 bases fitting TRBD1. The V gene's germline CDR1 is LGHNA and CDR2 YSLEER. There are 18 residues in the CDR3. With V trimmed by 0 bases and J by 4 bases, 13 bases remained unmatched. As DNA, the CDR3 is TGCGCCAGCAGCCAAGATCTCTCCACGGGACAGAGCGCAGATACGCAGTATTTT. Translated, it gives CASSQDLSTGQSADTQYF.

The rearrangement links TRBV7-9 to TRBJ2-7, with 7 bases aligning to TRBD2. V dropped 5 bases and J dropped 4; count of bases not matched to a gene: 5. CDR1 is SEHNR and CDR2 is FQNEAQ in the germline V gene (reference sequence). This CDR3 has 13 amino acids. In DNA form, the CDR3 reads TGTGCCAGCAGCCCAGGTAGCGGGTACGAGCAGTACGTC. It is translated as CASSPGSGYEQYV.

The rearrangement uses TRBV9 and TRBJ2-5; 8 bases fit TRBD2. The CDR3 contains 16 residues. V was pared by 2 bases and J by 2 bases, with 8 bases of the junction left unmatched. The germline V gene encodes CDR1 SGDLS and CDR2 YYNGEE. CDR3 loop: CASSVGSSGSQETQYF. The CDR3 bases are TGTGCCAGCAGCGTTGGGTCTAGCGGGTCTCAAGAGACCCAGTACTTC.

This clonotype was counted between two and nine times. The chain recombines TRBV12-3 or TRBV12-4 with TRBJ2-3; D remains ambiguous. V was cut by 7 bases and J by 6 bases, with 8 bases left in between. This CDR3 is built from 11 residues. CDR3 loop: CASTETDTQYF. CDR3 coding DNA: TGTGCCAGCACAGAAACCGATACGCAGTATTTT.

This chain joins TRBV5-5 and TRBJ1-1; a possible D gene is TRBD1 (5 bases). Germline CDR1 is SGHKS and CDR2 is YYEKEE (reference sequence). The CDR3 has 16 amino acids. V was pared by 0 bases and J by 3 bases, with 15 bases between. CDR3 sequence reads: CASSLVGGIQDTEAFF. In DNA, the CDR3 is TGTGCCAGCAGCTTGGTGGGGGGAATACAGGACACTGAAGCTTTCTTT.

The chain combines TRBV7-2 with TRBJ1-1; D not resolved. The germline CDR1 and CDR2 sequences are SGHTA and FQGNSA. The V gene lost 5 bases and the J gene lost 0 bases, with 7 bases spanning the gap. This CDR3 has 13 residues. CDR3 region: CASSRPMNTEAFF. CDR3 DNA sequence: TGTGCCAGCAGCCGACCAATGAACACTGAAGCTTTCTTT.

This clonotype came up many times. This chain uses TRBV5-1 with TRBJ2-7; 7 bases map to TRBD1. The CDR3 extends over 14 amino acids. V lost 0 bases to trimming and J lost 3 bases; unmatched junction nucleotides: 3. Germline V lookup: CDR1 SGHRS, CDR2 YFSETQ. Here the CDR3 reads CASSLGQGYYEQYV. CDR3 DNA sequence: TGCGCCAGCAGCTTGGGACAGGGTTACTACGAGCAGTACGTC.

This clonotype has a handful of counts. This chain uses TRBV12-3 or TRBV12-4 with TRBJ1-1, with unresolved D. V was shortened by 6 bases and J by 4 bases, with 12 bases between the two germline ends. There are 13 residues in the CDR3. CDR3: CASRGRGGTEAFF. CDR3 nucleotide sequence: TGTGCCAGCAGGGGCCGGGGTGGCACTGAAGCTTTCTTT.